The 30 T cell receptor beta chains below come from one sample, sequenced in a study of control samples from healthy donors and cancer patients. Sequenced by immunoSEQ multiplex PCR; TCRdb stores in-frame clones only, minus some. Of roughly 54,000 clones listed, around 95% are singletons. Sequencing was done on a sample of blood. All receptors come from a woman aged 25 to 39 in good health.

V usage is TRBV5-1 and J usage is TRBJ2-2, with 10 bases identical to TRBD2. Germline V lookup: CDR1 SGHRS, CDR2 YFSETQ. The CDR3 has 15 amino acids. V trimming: 6 bases; J trimming: 5 bases; junction bases outside the gene matches: 7. As DNA, the CDR3 is TGCGCCAGCACCCCGGGACTAGCGTGGACCGGGGAGCTGTTTTTT. This gives the protein CASTPGLAWTGELFF.

The chain is built from TRBV19 and TRBJ2-1; D perhaps matches TRBD2 (5 bases). V was shortened by 2 bases and J by 7 bases, with 15 bases between the two germline ends. The CDR3 runs 15 residues. Per germline, CDR1 LNHDA and CDR2 SQIVND (reference sequence). For the CDR3, the DNA is TGTGCCAGTAGTATAAAGGGAGCAAGAAGAAATGAGCAGTTCTTC. Translated, it gives CASSIKGARRNEQFF.

The chain employs TRBV7-2 and TRBJ2-1; D is unresolved. CDR1 and CDR2 (germline): SGHTA, FQGNSA. V was pared by 2 bases and J by 7 bases, with 6 bases between. The CDR3 is 12 residues long. CDR3 protein: CASSLWGNEQFF. CDR3 DNA: TGTGCCAGCAGCTTATGGGGTAATGAGCAGTTCTTC.

This rearrangement joins TRBV30 to TRBJ1-6; TRBD1 matches at 9 bases. The CDR3 consists of 13 residues. Germline values: CDR1 GTSNPN, CDR2 SVGIG (reference sequence). V lost 0 bases and J lost 10; bases outside the gene matches: 1. CDR3 sequence (DNA): TGTGCCTGGAGTGTACAGGGGGCCTCACCCCTCCACTTT. Amino acids: CAWSVQGASPLHF.

With respect to this clone: One junction end does not reproduce the germline sequence, and a read error may be involved. The chain's CDR3 is CASRPEVPHTDMQYF. CDR3 sequence (DNA): TGCGCCAGCAGACCCGAGGTCCCCCACACAGATATGCAGTATTTT. The chain couples TRBV5-1 to TRBJ2-3; D gene ambiguous. Per germline, CDR1 SGHRS and CDR2 YFSETQ. CDR3 length equals 15 residues.

The V gene is TRBV4-1, the J gene TRBJ2-7, with D perhaps TRBD1 (5 bases). Germline-derived CDR1 and CDR2 are MGHRA and YSYEKL. V was shortened by 0 bases and J by 1 base, with 13 bases between the two germline ends. The CDR3 is 16 amino acids. Here the CDR3 DNA reads TGCGCCAGCAGCCAAGACAGGGCGCGTCTATCCTACGAGCAGTACTTC. Amino acid sequence: CASSQDRARLSYEQYF.

The chain recombines TRBV27 with TRBJ2-6, with D possibly being TRBD2 (7 bases). Germline values: CDR1 MNHEY, CDR2 SMNVEV (reference sequence). The CDR3 covers 16 residues. The V and J ends lost 0 bases and 2 bases respectively, with 8 bases between them. Written as DNA, the CDR3 is TGTGCCAGCAGTTTATCAGGGGGGGCTGGGGCCAACGTCCTGACTTTC. Translation: CASSLSGGAGANVLTF.

A word on this clone: Other DNA sequences in the same sample also yield this CDR3. The chain has TRBV6-4 and TRBJ2-1, with TRBD2 matching over 8 bases. The CDR3 runs 14 residues. The ends lost 0 bases at V and 7 bases at J; junction bases unmatched: 2. The V gene's germline CDR1 is MRHNA and CDR2 SNTAGT. DNA of the CDR3: TGTGCCAGCAGTGACTCGGCGGGAGGAAATGAGCAGTTCTTC. Translated, it gives CASSDSAGGNEQFF.

The J gene is TRBJ1-2, the V gene TRBV10-3; D is unresolved. This CDR3 has 15 amino acids. Germline CDR1 is ENHRY and CDR2 is SYGVKD. Trimming stripped 4 bases from V and 0 bases from J, with 12 bases between. In DNA, the CDR3 is TGTGCCATCAGTGGAGATGAAGAAGCTAACTATGGCTACACCTTC. It codes for CAISGDEEANYGYTF.

The rearrangement uses TRBV13 and TRBJ1-3, with 9 bases identical to TRBD1. CDR3 length equals 18 residues. After removal of 5 bases from V and 1 base from J, the junction contained 12 bases not matched to a gene. The germline CDR1 and CDR2 sequences are PRHDT and FYEKMQ (reference sequence). Here the CDR3 reads CASSRLTRDRVSGNTIYF. CDR3 bases: TGTGCCAGCAGCCGACTGACCCGGGACAGGGTGTCTGGAAACACCATATATTTT.

This rearrangement joins TRBV20-1 to TRBJ1-2; possible D gene TRBD1, 5 bases. Between the trimmed V and J ends, which lost 3 bases and 14 bases, there was a span of 10 bases. The germline CDR1 and CDR2 sequences are DFQATT and SNEGSKA (reference sequence). CDR3 length: 9 residues. CDR3 protein: CSASSGRTF. CDR3 coding DNA: TGCAGTGCTAGCTCAGGGCGGACCTTC.

The chain couples TRBV7-9 to TRBJ2-7; D possibly corresponds to TRBD2 (6 bases). The CDR3 length is 14 residues. Trimming stripped 0 bases from V and 2 bases from J, with 8 bases between. Per germline, CDR1 SEHNR and CDR2 FQNEAQ (reference sequence). The CDR3 here is CASSLAGGTYEQYF. The DNA of the CDR3 is TGTGCCAGCAGCTTAGCGGGAGGAACCTACGAGCAGTACTTC.

The J gene is TRBJ2-1, the V gene TRBV27, with D possibly matching TRBD1 (5 bases). The CDR3 has 15 residues. Germline V lookup: CDR1 MNHEY, CDR2 SMNVEV (reference sequence). V dropped 5 bases and J dropped 0 bases, with 11 bases sitting between them. The CDR3 DNA sequence: TGTGCCAGCAGTACCCTACAGGTCTCCTACAATGAGCAGTTCTTC. Translation: CASSTLQVSYNEQFF.

The chain couples TRBV29-1 to TRBJ1-1; D remains unclear. Germline loops: CDR1 SQVTM, CDR2 ANQGSEA. The CDR3 runs to 10 residues. Between the trimmed V and J ends, which lost 3 bases and 6 bases, there was a span of 5 bases. The CDR3 region is CSVDLSEAFF. CDR3 in DNA: TGCAGCGTTGATTTGTCTGAAGCTTTCTTT.

The chain links TRBV11-3 to TRBJ2-1; 9 bases fit TRBD1. Germline V lookup: CDR1 SGHNT, CDR2 YENEEA. The CDR3 totals 14 residues. V shed 4 bases and J 7 bases; nucleotides not matched to a gene: 5. CDR3 DNA sequence: TGTGCCAGCAGCTCACGGGACAGGGCAAATGAGCAGTTCTTC. This gives the protein CASSSRDRANEQFF.

The CDR3 bases are TGTGCCAGCAGTCTACAGGGGGCGGCTAATGAAAAACTGTTTTTT. It codes for CASSLQGAANEKLFF. This chain joins TRBV28 and TRBJ1-4; 9 nucleotides align to TRBD1. V shed 5 bases and J 3 bases; nucleotides not matched to a gene: 4. The CDR3 loop spans 15 amino acids. Germline V gene sequence: CDR1 MDHEN, CDR2 SYDVKM.

The CDR3 sequence: CASSLRGGHQPQHF. CDR3 nucleotide sequence: TGTGCCAGCAGTTTAAGGGGGGGGCATCAGCCCCAGCATTTT. The rearrangement uses TRBV27 and TRBJ1-5; D perhaps matches TRBD1 (6 bases). The CDR3 is 14 residues long. CDR1 is MNHEY, CDR2 SMNVEV, per germline (reference sequence). Trimming shortened V by 2 bases and J by 5 bases, and 10 bases separated the two germline ends.

The chain recombines TRBV19 with TRBJ2-1; 10 bases match TRBD1. There are 16 residues in the CDR3. The ends lost 5 bases at V and 2 bases at J; junction bases unmatched: 6. Per the germline V gene, CDR1 is LNHDA and CDR2 is SQIVND (reference sequence). CDR3 in DNA: TGTGCCAGTAGTTCGGGGACAGGGGTTCCCTACAATGAGCAGTTCTTC. It encodes CASSSGTGVPYNEQFF.

The chain is built from TRBV28 and TRBJ2-1, with D perhaps TRBD2 (6 bases). Germline CDR1 reads MDHEN; CDR2 reads SYDVKM. CDR3 length equals 13 residues. V was shortened by 6 bases and J by 10 bases, with 16 bases between the two germline ends. The CDR3 nucleotides read TGTGCCAGCAGGCTACAGAGCGGGCGGGAGCAGTTCTTC. Its translation is CASRLQSGREQFF.

The J gene is TRBJ1-6, the V gene TRBV14; maybe TRBD1 (5 bases). CDR1 is SGHDN, CDR2 FVKESK, per germline. The V end was cut by 1 base, the J end by 11 bases, with 12 bases between. The CDR3 has 14 amino acids. The CDR3 sequence is CASSQGPGSTPLHF. In DNA, the CDR3 is TGTGCCAGCAGCCAAGGTCCAGGGAGTACACCCCTCCACTTT.

This clone has only one observation. The V and J genes are TRBV7-2 and TRBJ1-3; D is undetermined. CDR3 length: 14 residues. V was pared by 1 base and J by 4 bases, with 8 bases between. Germline assignment: CDR1 SGHTA and CDR2 FQGNSA. The DNA of the CDR3 is TGTGCCAGCAGCTTAGGGGTAGGGGGAAACACCATATATTTT. It yields the protein CASSLGVGGNTIYF.

The J gene is TRBJ1-5, the V gene TRBV6-5; D unresolved. The CDR3 extends over 14 amino acids. Trimming left V 11 bases short and J 6 bases short, with 20 bases between. Germline V lookup: CDR1 MNHEY, CDR2 SVGAGI. This CDR3 is CAGRSGAGSQPQHF. CDR3 coding DNA: TGTGCCGGCCGTTCGGGCGCCGGAAGTCAGCCCCAGCATTTT.

The chain has TRBV7-2 and TRBJ2-1; 12 bases agree with TRBD2. In germline, CDR1 is SGHTA, CDR2 FQGNSA. Trimming cost V 5 bases and J 6 bases; bases outside gene matches: 17. CDR3 length equals 19 residues. The CDR3 DNA is TGTGCCAGCAGCAAAGACCTACTAGCGGGAGGAACGAGAATCAATGAGCAGTTCTTC. Encoded protein: CASSKDLLAGGTRINEQFF.

V and J are TRBV18 and TRBJ1-6, with D unclear. Looked up from germline, CDR1 is KGHSH and CDR2 is LQKENI. This CDR3 region has 13 residues. Trimming took 6 bases from V and 7 from J, leaving 10 bases between them. The chain's CDR3 is CASSPKRNSPLHF. The CDR3 DNA follows: TGTGCCAGCTCGCCTAAACGGAATTCACCCCTCCACTTT.

CDR3 in DNA: TGTGCCAGCAGTGGGACTAGCGGGAAGGAGCAGTTCTTC. It is translated as CASSGTSGKEQFF. This chain uses TRBV12-3 or TRBV12-4 with TRBJ2-1; TRBD2 agrees at 13 bases. The V gene end was trimmed by 5 bases and the J gene end by 10 bases; junction bases not matched to a gene: 2. The CDR3 consists of 13 residues.

The V and J genes are TRBV30 and TRBJ2-6, with D unclear. The CDR3 is 14 residues long. V dropped 5 bases and J dropped 0 bases, with 8 bases sitting between them. Germline V gene lookup returns CDR1 GTSNPN and CDR2 SVGIG (reference sequence). As DNA, the CDR3 is TGTGCCTGGTCGCGGACCTCTGGGGCCAACGTCCTGACTTTC. Its translation is CAWSRTSGANVLTF.

This chain joins TRBV6-4 and TRBJ2-1; D not certain. V gave up 6 bases and J gave up 6 bases, with 12 bases separating them. CDR3 length: 13 amino acids. The germline gives CDR1 MRHNA, CDR2 SNTAGT. The CDR3 reads CASSSNNGNEQFF. The DNA for the CDR3 is TGTGCCAGCAGCTCGAACAATGGCAATGAGCAGTTCTTC.

The chain recombines TRBV5-1 with TRBJ2-7; 9 bases match TRBD2. The germline gives CDR1 SGHRS, CDR2 YFSETQ. The CDR3 consists of 16 residues. J was trimmed by 1 base and V by 0 bases; bases with no gene match: 5. The CDR3 bases are TGCGCCAGCAGCTTGGCGGCTAGCGGGACGTCCTACGAGCAGTACTTC. Protein: CASSLAASGTSYEQYF.

The J gene is TRBJ2-1, the V gene TRBV6-5; tentatively, D is TRBD2 (5 bases). Trimming shortened V by 5 bases and J by 0 bases, and 11 bases separated the two germline ends. The CDR3 has 15 residues. Per germline, CDR1 MNHEY and CDR2 SVGAGI. The CDR3 DNA reads TGTGCCAGCAGTCCCGGACTTATCTCCTACAATGAGCAGTTCTTC. Protein sequence: CASSPGLISYNEQFF.

In DNA, the CDR3 is TGTGCCAGCAGACCATCCGGGACATACAATGAGCAGTTCTTC. This codes for CASRPSGTYNEQFF. The chain recombines TRBV27 with TRBJ2-1, with TRBD1 as a possible D gene (6 bases). Germline V gene sequence: CDR1 MNHEY, CDR2 SMNVEV (reference sequence). Between the trimmed V and J ends, which lost 6 bases and 4 bases, there was a span of 13 bases. This CDR3 comprises 14 residues.